The 25 T cell receptor beta chains reported below all come from one sample, sequenced in a study of blood T cell repertoires in COVID-19. Sequencing was performed with immunoSEQ multiplex PCR; in TCRdb, only in-frame clones are kept and a portion is missing. The table has 350,000 to 450,000 clones, 75% to 90% seen once. Sequenced sample: peripheral blood. The receptors were sampled from a woman aged 55-70 years with COVID-19, enrolled during active disease.

This chain uses TRBV5-4 with TRBJ2-5, with D uncertain. Between the trimmed V and J ends, which lost 0 bases and 2 bases, there was a span of 8 bases. This CDR3 has 14 residues. Germline V gene data show CDR1 as SGHNT and CDR2 as YYREEE (reference sequence). Here the CDR3 reads CASSLVASQETQYF. The CDR3 nucleotides read TGTGCCAGCAGCTTGGTAGCTAGTCAAGAGACCCAGTACTTC.

This chain links TRBV19 with TRBJ1-5; unclear D gene. CDR3 length: 14 residues. The V end lost 6 bases, the J end lost 3 bases, and 12 bases lay between the germline ends. CDR1 is LNHDA, CDR2 SQIVND, per germline (reference sequence). DNA of the CDR3: TGTGCCAGTAGATCACGTGACTACAATCAGCCCCAGCATTTT. Translating gives CASRSRDYNQPQHF.

This clone was counted a few times. V is TRBV27 and J is TRBJ1-4; D is undetermined. V shed 3 bases and J shed 11 bases, with 28 bases lying between them. There are 18 residues in the CDR3. CDR1 MNHEY and CDR2 SMNVEV come from the germline V gene (reference sequence). For the CDR3, the DNA is TGTGCCAGCAGTTTGCAAGGCCGCGCCGTAGCAGTGGGTGAGAAACTGTTTTTT. Its protein product is CASSLQGRAVAVGEKLFF.

The CDR3 nucleotides are TGTGCCAGCAGCATAACAGGGATCTCTGGAAACACCATATATTTT. It specifies CASSITGISGNTIYF. The chain links TRBV7-9 to TRBJ1-3; the D gene is possibly TRBD1 (6 bases). The V end lost 5 bases, the J end lost 0 bases, and 11 bases lay between the germline ends. The length of the CDR3 is 15 residues. CDR1 SEHNR and CDR2 FQNEAQ come from the germline V gene (reference sequence).

This clone is a singleton in its sample. The genes are TRBV6-6 and TRBJ1-5, with D perhaps matching TRBD1 (5 bases). Germline V gene lookup returns CDR1 MNHNY and CDR2 SVGAGI (reference sequence). CDR3 size: 14 residues. The V end lost 4 bases, the J end lost 0 bases, and 7 bases lay between the germline ends. In DNA, the CDR3 is TGTGCCAGCAGTTCGGGGGATAGCAATCAGCCCCAGCATTTT. Residues: CASSSGDSNQPQHF.

In its sample, this clone was seen once. CDR3 sequence (DNA): TGTGCCAGCAGCCGTGAAGACAGTGGCAATCAGCCCCAGCATTTT. Translating it yields CASSREDSGNQPQHF. The gene calls are TRBV4-2 and TRBJ1-5; tentatively, D is TRBD1 (5 bases). V lost 4 bases to trimming and J lost 2 bases, with 12 bases between them. CDR3 length equals 15 residues. CDR1 is LGHNA and CDR2 is YNFKEQ in the germline V gene.

The chain uses TRBV5-6 and TRBJ1-2; D gene uncertain. The germline gives CDR1 SGHDT, CDR2 YYEEEE. Trimming removed 0 bases at V and 2 bases at J, with 11 bases between. There are 15 residues in the CDR3. The CDR3 protein is CASSLVGRENYGYTF. For the CDR3, the DNA is TGTGCCAGCAGCTTGGTCGGGAGGGAAAACTATGGCTACACCTTC.

The rearrangement links TRBV27 to TRBJ2-7, with D maybe TRBD2 (6 bases). The germline V gene has CDR1 MNHEY and CDR2 SMNVEV (reference sequence). V shed 5 bases and J shed 0 bases, with 17 bases lying between them. The CDR3 contains 16 residues. The CDR3 loop is CASSPGIGGSSYEQYF. CDR3 nucleotides: TGTGCCAGCAGTCCCGGAATTGGGGGGAGCTCCTACGAGCAGTACTTC.

This clone appeared once. The chain combines TRBV19 with TRBJ2-5; tentatively, D is TRBD1 (5 bases). Trimming took 7 bases from V and 3 from J, leaving 21 bases between them. The CDR3 has 16 amino acids. Per germline, CDR1 LNHDA and CDR2 SQIVND (reference sequence). The CDR3 DNA reads TGTGCCAGTACCGCAAGGGGCTACGTCCCGGAAGAGACCCAGTACTTC. This gives the protein CASTARGYVPEETQYF.

The chain recombines TRBV11-2 with TRBJ2-7, with 11 bases identical to TRBD2. CDR1 is SGHAT and CDR2 is FQNNGV in the germline V gene. CDR3 size: 15 residues. V lost 5 bases to trimming and J lost 5 bases; unmatched junction nucleotides: 8. The DNA for the CDR3 is TGTGCCAGCAGCCCTCCGGGACTAGCGGACAACGAGCAGTACTTC. Translating it yields CASSPPGLADNEQYF.

This clone was found a few times. The J gene is TRBJ2-1, the V gene TRBV12-5; 10 bases match TRBD1. Unmatched junction bases numbered 6, after V lost 6 bases and J lost 4 bases. Germline CDR1 reads LGHNT; CDR2 reads FRNRAP. The CDR3 length is 15 residues. The CDR3 loop is CASGEGQGFYNEQFF. In DNA form, the CDR3 reads TGTGCTAGTGGGGAGGGACAGGGGTTTTACAATGAGCAGTTCTTC.

CDR3 amino acids: CASSFQGGNEKLFF. DNA for the CDR3: TGCGCCAGCAGCTTTCAGGGGGGAAATGAAAAACTGTTTTTT. This chain joins TRBV5-1 and TRBJ1-4, with 7 bases lining up with TRBD1. J lost 5 bases, V lost 2 bases, and 3 bases had no gene match. CDR1 is SGHRS, CDR2 YFSETQ, per germline. This CDR3 contains 14 residues.

This chain joins TRBV10-3 and TRBJ1-1; D is perhaps TRBD1 (6 bases). The V gene's germline CDR1 is ENHRY and CDR2 SYGVKD. The CDR3 is made up of 14 amino acids. The V gene lost 5 bases and the J gene lost 1 base, with 11 bases spanning the gap. The DNA for the CDR3 is TGTGCCATCAGTCCCGGGACAACGAACACTGAAGCTTTCTTT. It codes for CAISPGTTNTEAFF.

J is TRBJ2-3 and V is TRBV12-3 or TRBV12-4; the D is unclear. V lost 0 bases and J lost 9, with 7 bases in between. This CDR3 is built from 12 residues. CDR3 sequence reads: CASSLAVRTQYF. Written as DNA, the CDR3 is TGTGCCAGCAGTTTAGCCGTGAGGACGCAGTATTTT.

V is TRBV6-5 and J is TRBJ1-6; perhaps TRBD1 as D (5 bases). The CDR3 length is 16 residues. CDR1 MNHEY and CDR2 SVGAGI come from the germline V gene. V lost 0 bases, J lost 5 bases, and 11 bases lay in between. The CDR3 region has the DNA TGTGCCAGCAGTTACTCGATCGGGGGGGATAATTCACCCCTCCACTTT. It encodes CASSYSIGGDNSPLHF.

The chain combines TRBV3-1 (or the pseudogene TRBV3-2) with TRBJ2-1; 7 bases map to TRBD2. Per the germline V gene, CDR1 is LGHDT and CDR2 is YNNKEL (reference sequence). The CDR3 spans 14 residues. V lost 10 bases to trimming and J lost 3 bases; unmatched junction nucleotides: 9. DNA for the CDR3: TGTGCCATCTCCGCGGGGGTTATCTACAATGAGCAGTTCTTC. This codes for CAISAGVIYNEQFF.

V is TRBV27 and J is TRBJ1-1, with D perhaps TRBD1 (6 bases). V was pared by 1 base and J by 4 bases, with 13 bases between. Germline V CDR1 and CDR2: MNHEY, SMNVEV (reference sequence). The CDR3 consists of 15 residues. CDR3 in amino acids: CASSLLGGPGTEAFF. The CDR3 DNA reads TGTGCCAGCAGTTTATTAGGGGGTCCGGGCACTGAAGCTTTCTTT.

The chain joins TRBV30 to TRBJ2-5, with 10 positions matching TRBD2. Germline V gene data show CDR1 as GTSNPN and CDR2 as SVGIG (reference sequence). This CDR3 is 18 amino acids long. J lost 4 bases, V lost 3 bases, and 17 bases had no gene match. The CDR3 DNA reads TGTGCCTGGAGCGCGGGACAAATAAGCGGGGGGGCCGGAGAGACCCAGTACTTC. Its translation is CAWSAGQISGGAGETQYF.

The chain couples TRBV9 to TRBJ2-1; 7 positions match TRBD2. Trimming at V came to 2 bases and at J to 4 bases, leaving 3 bases not matched to a gene. This CDR3 comprises 14 residues. Germline V lookup: CDR1 SGDLS, CDR2 YYNGEE. The CDR3 sequence is CASSVASGYNEQFF. The DNA of the CDR3 is TGTGCCAGCAGCGTGGCTAGCGGATACAATGAGCAGTTCTTC.

The V gene is TRBV6-2 or TRBV6-3, the J gene TRBJ2-4; 9 bases map to TRBD1. V trimming: 2 bases; J trimming: 0 bases; junction bases outside the gene matches: 14. Germline assignment: CDR1 MNHEY and CDR2 SVGEGT. The CDR3 is made up of 20 amino acids. CDR3 coding DNA: TGTGCCAGCAGTTACAAGAGGGACAGGGAACAAATTCTAGCCAAAAACATTCAGTACTTC. Its translation is CASSYKRDREQILAKNIQYF.

The chain couples TRBV9 to TRBJ2-2; TRBD2 matches 8 bases. This CDR3 is 17 amino acids long. The J segment lost 7 bases and the V segment lost 4 bases, leaving 15 bases of the junction unmatched. CDR1 is SGDLS and CDR2 is YYNGEE in the germline V gene. The CDR3: CASSPSPPSGGRGELFF. In DNA form, the CDR3 reads TGTGCCAGCAGCCCATCCCCGCCCAGCGGGGGACGCGGGGAGCTGTTTTTT.

A single count supports this clone. The chain links TRBV6-5 to TRBJ2-5, with 8 bases lining up with TRBD1. V shed 2 bases and J 4 bases; nucleotides not matched to a gene: 9. CDR3 length: 16 amino acids. Germline CDR1 and CDR2: MNHEY and SVGAGI. For the CDR3, the DNA is TGTGCCAGCAGTTACCGTGGACAGGGAATGAGAGAGACCCAGTACTTC. Translated: CASSYRGQGMRETQYF.

The chain employs TRBV19 and TRBJ2-3; D is perhaps TRBD1 (7 bases). This CDR3 is built from 16 residues. CDR1 LNHDA and CDR2 SQIVND come from the germline V gene (reference sequence). Trimming shortened V by 6 bases and J by 2 bases, and 18 bases separated the two germline ends. The CDR3 nucleotides are TGTGCCAGTAGCTCCCTTGGAGGGACAGACACAGATACGCAGTATTTT. It yields the protein CASSSLGGTDTDTQYF.

This clone was counted between two and nine times. V gene TRBV18 combines with J gene TRBJ2-1; the match to TRBD2 covers 9 bases. The CDR3 is 16 residues long. The J segment lost 4 bases and the V segment lost 0 bases, leaving 4 bases of the junction unmatched. Germline lookup yields CDR1 KGHSH and CDR2 LQKENI. The CDR3, as DNA: TGTGCCAGCTCACCACCTAGTAGCGGGGGTTACAATGAGCAGTTCTTC. It yields the protein CASSPPSSGGYNEQFF.

J is TRBJ2-1 and V is TRBV12-3 or TRBV12-4; TRBD2 is a possible D gene (5 bases). The CDR3 sequence is 13 residues long. Trimming pared 7 bases from V and 9 bases from J, leaving 16 bases between. The CDR3 reads CASTDVTRAEQFF. In nucleotides, the CDR3 is TGTGCCAGCACCGACGTTACGCGGGCTGAGCAGTTCTTC.